One T cell receptor (beta chain) is described in this entry. Assay used: immunoSEQ multiplex PCR; TCRdb lists only in-frame clones, some missing. The sample carries about 77,000 clones, about nine tenths recorded once. The source of the sample is a study of T cell changes during pregnancy in multiple sclerosis. The CDR3 is 14 amino acids. The V and J ends lost 4 bases and 4 bases respectively, with 12 bases between them. Germline V gives CDR1 MNHEY, CDR2 SVGAGI. The chain carries TRBV6-5 and TRBJ2-3; D perhaps matches TRBD1 (5 bases). Sequences were derived from peripheral blood, sampled before pregnancy. This sequence was found in a female donor with multiple sclerosis, enrolled in a pregnancy study. The DNA of the CDR3 is TGTGCCAGCAGTTTAAGGGGTTTACCAGATACGCAGTATTTT. Translating gives CASSLRGLPDTQYF.